These 13 T cell receptor beta chains came from one sample sequenced in a study of T cells in Graves' hyperthyroidism and ophthalmopathy. Researchers amplified the TCR beta CDR3 regions from RNA transcripts. The HTBI primer set drove a first-round RT-PCR of the TCR CDR3. Via MiXCR, TCRdb re-called the multiplex PCR reads, giving one row per CDR3 protein. The sample lists fewer than 750,000 distinct CDR3 sequences; roughly 50% were seen once. Sequencing was carried out using peripheral blood or thyroid tissue (not recorded which). The receptors shown here come from a woman between 18 and 29 years old with Graves' hyperthyroidism.

This clonotype was seen only once. The J gene is TRBJ2-7, the V gene TRBV7-8, with D tentatively TRBD2 (6 bases). This CDR3 comprises 12 residues. Germline V CDR1 and CDR2: SGHVS, FQNEAQ. V was trimmed by 2 bases and J by 5 bases, leaving 7 bases between them. The CDR3 is CASSLWRDEQYF. The CDR3 nucleotides are TGTGCCAGCAGCTTATGGAGGGACGAGCAGTACTTC. The whole variable domain, remainder taken from reference TRBV7-8 and TRBJ2-7, is GAGVSQSPRYKVAKRGQDVALRCDPISGHVSLFWYQQALGQGPEFLTYFQNEAQLDKSGLPSDRFFAERPEGSVSTLKIQRTQQEDSAVYLCASSLWRDEQYFGPGTRLTVT.

With respect to this clonotype: The CDR3 does not end in the conserved phenylalanine or tryptophan, so this is likely a read error. This chain connects TRBV7-3 to TRBJ1-3; perhaps TRBD2 as D (5 bases). The end of the DNA aligns better with TRBJ2-3, so the J call may be wrong. The CDR3 is 15 residues long. Germline V gives CDR1 SGHTA, CDR2 FQGTGA. The CDR3 nucleotides read TGTGCCAGCAGCTTACTTGGCGGGAGCACAGATACGCAGTATTCT. Protein product: CASSLLGGSTDTQYS.

The table lists this clonotype with a count of one. A single base separates this from a much larger clone, so it may be a read error. The J gene is TRBJ2-5, the V gene TRBV13, with TRBD2 as a possible D gene (6 bases). Trimming removed 5 bases at V and 4 bases at J, with 20 bases between. The germline V gene encodes CDR1 PRHDT and CDR2 FYEKMQ (reference sequence). The CDR3 loop spans 16 amino acids. The CDR3 nucleotides are TGTGCCAGCAGCCCTATGGCGGAGGGCCGCAGAGAGACCCAGTACTTC. Translating it yields CASSPMAEGRRETQYF.

There are many counts of this clonotype. The CDR3 DNA sequence: TGTGCCAGCAGCTTTCAGGGCTTTGATGAAAAACTGTTTTTT. This encodes CASSFQGFDEKLFF. The V gene is TRBV7-9, the J gene TRBJ1-4; a possible D gene is TRBD1 (5 bases). The CDR3 sequence is 14 residues long. Germline assignment: CDR1 SEHNR and CDR2 FQNEAQ (reference sequence). V lost 3 bases and J lost 6, with 11 bases in between.

This clonotype was recorded at least ten times. This sequence joins TRBV20-1 and TRBJ1-1; no reliable D call. From germline, CDR1 is DFQATT and CDR2 SNEGSKA (reference sequence). The CDR3 covers 11 residues. With 6 bases removed from V and 7 bases from J, the gap between germline ends came to 12 bases. CDR3 region: CSAAPTHEAFF. DNA of the CDR3: TGCAGTGCCGCACCAACCCATGAAGCTTTCTTT.

This clonotype was counted a few times. The chain couples TRBV3-1 to TRBJ1-2; tentative D call: TRBD1 (5 bases). The germline CDR1 and CDR2 sequences are LGHDT and YNNKEL (reference sequence). This CDR3 comprises 19 residues. The V end was cut by 1 base, the J end by 0 bases, with 21 bases between. The CDR3 DNA reads TGTGCCAGCAGCCAAGGGCCGACATCCCTCAAGGGGCCTAACTATGGCTACACCTTC. As protein: CASSQGPTSLKGPNYGYTF.

This clonotype was seen a few times. The rearrangement joins TRBV25-1 to TRBJ1-6; D gene uncertain. The V gene's germline CDR1 is MGHDK and CDR2 SYGVNS. The CDR3 extends over 10 amino acids. V lost 3 bases and J lost 13, with 4 bases in between. This chain's CDR3 is CASSEAPLHF. As DNA, the CDR3 is TGTGCCAGCAGTGAGGCGCCCCTCCACTTT.

This clonotype was found many times. J is TRBJ1-1 and V is TRBV6-1; no reliable D call. Germline values: CDR1 MNHNS, CDR2 SASEGT. CDR3 length equals 10 residues. Trimming took off 2 bases at V and 5 bases at J, with 0 bases between the two ends. The CDR3, as DNA: TGTGCCAGCAGTGAAACTGAAGCTTTCTTT. Residues: CASSETEAFF.

With respect to this clonotype: One end of the junction is discordant with germline, which a read error may explain. The CDR3 sequence: CSVGPLSAGWAITEAFF. The CDR3 DNA follows: TGCAGCGTTGGTCCTCTTTCGGCAGGGTGGGCGATTACTGAAGCCTTCTTT. The genes are TRBV29-1 and TRBJ1-1, with a tentative D call TRBD1 (5 bases). The CDR3 has 17 residues. CDR1 SQVTM and CDR2 ANQGSEA come from the germline V gene.

The rearrangement links TRBV2 to TRBJ2-7; D is uncertain. The CDR3 runs to 8 residues. Germline loops: CDR1 SNHLY, CDR2 FYNNEI. Trimming left V 11 bases short and J 4 bases short, with 3 bases between. The CDR3 DNA follows: TGTGCCGGGTACGAGCAGTACTTC. Translation gives CAGYEQYF.

This clonotype was seen repeatedly, ten times or more. The gene calls are TRBV5-1 and TRBJ2-7, with D perhaps TRBD2 (7 bases). The CDR3 runs to 15 residues. The germline CDR1 and CDR2 sequences are SGHRS and YFSETQ. V was clipped by 6 bases and J by 2 bases, with 18 bases between them. The CDR3 DNA follows: TGCGCCAGCACGGCCTATACAGGGAGGGCCTACGAGCAGTACTTC. Its protein is CASTAYTGRAYEQYF.

This clonotype was observed many times. The chain uses TRBV4-1 and TRBJ2-5; 10 bases line up with TRBD2. Losses at the gene ends were 1 base for V and 6 bases for J; bases not matched to a gene: 8. Germline values: CDR1 MGHRA, CDR2 YSYEKL. CDR3 length equals 16 residues. The CDR3 DNA reads TGCGCCAGCAGCCAAGGGAAAGCGGGAGGGCCAAAGACCCAGTACTTC. Translated, it gives CASSQGKAGGPKTQYF.

This clonotype has just one count. The chain is built from TRBV10-3 and TRBJ1-1; no reliable D call. Germline V CDR1 and CDR2: ENHRY, SYGVKD. Trimming stripped 0 bases from V and 2 bases from J, with 10 bases between. The CDR3 length is 15 residues. Here the CDR3 reads CAISESKAVNTEAFF. CDR3 in DNA: TGTGCCATCAGTGAGTCGAAGGCCGTCAACACTGAAGCTTTCTTT.